These 8 T cell receptor beta chains were all obtained from the same sample, sequenced in a study of monozygotic twins with inflammatory bowel disease. TCRdb reprocessed the 5' RACE reads and keeps a single row for each CDR3 protein, giving no DNA. This sample's table reports over 150,000 distinct CDR3 sequences. The sequencing sample was made of blood. Receptors were obtained from a human donor with ulcerative colitis or Crohn's disease, or a healthy co-twin of an affected twin (not recorded which).

This chain joins TRBV12-3 or TRBV12-4 and TRBJ1-6; TCRdb outputs TRBD1, but without DNA this stays unchecked. The CDR3 is 15 amino acids. This CDR3 is CASRSAGTYNSPLHF.

V is TRBV11-1 and J is TRBJ2-6; TCRdb proposes TRBD1, but this gene call is untestable without DNA. This CDR3 comprises 18 residues. Germline assignment: CDR1 SGHAT and CDR2 FQDESV (reference sequence). The CDR3 sequence: CASSPPGQALSGANVLTF.

CDR3 region: CASSPRQLPGQIRREQYF. V gene TRBV18 combines with J gene TRBJ2-7; TCRdb proposes TRBD1, but this gene call is untestable without DNA. This CDR3 spans 18 amino acids. Germline CDR1 reads KGHSH; CDR2 reads LQKENI.

The chain has TRBV18 and TRBJ2-2; TCRdb designates TRBD2, a call that cannot be tested without DNA. This CDR3 has 16 amino acids. Germline values: CDR1 KGHSH, CDR2 LQKENI. This CDR3 is CASSPSPPLNTGELFF.

The chain links TRBV30 to TRBJ2-1; the D call from TCRdb, TRBD1, cannot be confirmed without DNA. CDR1 is GTSNPN and CDR2 is SVGIG in the germline V gene (reference sequence). CDR3 size: 15 residues. CDR3 amino acids: CAWSTGTGQRNEQFF.

The chain is built from TRBV7-2 and TRBJ2-1; TCRdb indicates TRBD2, and absent DNA this call remains unverified. CDR1 SGHTA and CDR2 FQGNSA come from the germline V gene. CDR3 length: 16 residues. This CDR3 reads CASSPVAGDPYNEQFF.

This chain connects TRBV7-7 to TRBJ1-1; TCRdb's assignment of TRBD1 cannot be checked, as there is no DNA. The germline V gene has CDR1 SSHAT and CDR2 FNYEAQ (reference sequence). The CDR3 length is 14 residues. This CDR3 is CASTHRGQNTEAFF. Full variable domain (remainder filled in from reference TRBV7-7 and TRBJ1-1): GAGVSQSPRYKVTKRGQDVTLRCDPISSHATLYWYQQALGQGPEFLTYFNYEAQPDKSGLPSDRFSAERPEGSISTLTIQRTEQRDSAMYRCASTHRGQNTEAFFGQGTRLTVV.

The chain has TRBV20-1 and TRBJ2-1; as DNA is missing, the TRBD1 call by TCRdb cannot be tested. Germline V gene lookup returns CDR1 DFQATT and CDR2 SNEGSKA (reference sequence). The length of the CDR3 is 14 residues. This CDR3 is CSAQGGPAYNEQFF.